The clone carrying this T cell receptor (beta chain) was seen a handful of times. What it recognizes is unknown. Trimming removed 3 bases at V and 5 bases at J, with 13 bases between. CDR1 and CDR2 (germline): DFQATT, SNEGSKA (reference sequence). This CDR3 contains 13 residues. Using a J-beta primer mix together with a sample-barcoded 5' primer, a second PCR was run for roughly 7 to 11 cycles. Each cDNA molecule was tagged by a template-switch adaptor with 12 random nucleotides. MiXCR, run by TCRdb on the 5' RACE reads, gives a single entry per CDR3 protein. The table lists hundreds of thousands of distinct CDR3 sequences, about 43% of them singletons. The sample originates from a study of blood T cells in healthy people across ages. Broader study findings: Roughly linear age-related decline in beta diversity appeared, significant by age about 40. Investigators viewed diversity estimates from one million T cells as underestimates, the study reported.

The TCR sequence derives from a man of 80 years or more in good health. Sample: blood. The rearrangement links TRBV20-1 to TRBJ2-5, with D maybe TRBD1 (6 bases). The CDR3 spells CSASQGRAETQYF. For the CDR3, the DNA is TGCAGTGCTAGCCAGGGGCGCGCTGAGACCCAGTACTTC.